These 18 T cell receptor beta chains came from one sample sequenced in a study of Tregs in tolerant kidney transplant recipients. Profiling relied on immunoSEQ multiplex PCR, and the TCRdb table lists in-frame clones only, not all of them. The data hold approximately 4,200 clones, with over 75% observed a single time. The sample consisted of Tregs from blood, taken before the transplant. The receptor set was obtained from a human donor who received a combined kidney and bone marrow transplant.

V usage is TRBV27 and J usage is TRBJ2-3; D perhaps matches TRBD1 (7 bases). Germline V lookup: CDR1 MNHEY, CDR2 SMNVEV (reference sequence). There are 19 residues in the CDR3. Trimming shortened V by 2 bases and J by 5 bases, and 26 bases separated the two germline ends. The CDR3 bases are TGTGCCAGCAGTTTAAGGACACTTCCGTGGACAGGAGGGAGAGATACGCAGTATTTT. Amino acids: CASSLRTLPWTGGRDTQYF.

This clone was counted a few times. The chain carries TRBV27 and TRBJ2-7; a possible D gene is TRBD1 (6 bases). Germline V gives CDR1 MNHEY, CDR2 SMNVEV (reference sequence). CDR3 length: 15 residues. With 6 bases removed from V and 4 bases from J, the gap between germline ends came to 19 bases. DNA for the CDR3: TGTGCCAGCAGACAGGGTCCTGGAAGTGGGTACGAGCAGTACTTC. Protein sequence: CASRQGPGSGYEQYF.

The rearrangement links TRBV20-1 to TRBJ2-7, with D possibly matching TRBD2 (6 bases). Germline lookup yields CDR1 DFQATT and CDR2 SNEGSKA (reference sequence). This CDR3 has 11 residues. Trimming cost V 2 bases and J 5 bases, with 7 bases left between them. CDR3 protein: CSARWGDEQYF. CDR3 nucleotides: TGCAGTGCTAGATGGGGGGACGAGCAGTACTTC.

This clone was observed a few times. In DNA form, the CDR3 reads TGTGCCAGCAGCCAACCGTCTCCGGGACACGAGACCCATTCTTATGGCTACACCTTC. Its translation: CASSQPSPGHETHSYGYTF. V and J are TRBV4-2 and TRBJ1-2; TRBD1 is a possible D gene (6 bases). Germline assignment: CDR1 LGHNA and CDR2 YNFKEQ. Trimming took 2 bases from V and 5 from J, leaving 27 bases between them. The CDR3 extends over 19 amino acids.

The chain combines TRBV7-8 with TRBJ2-2; 7 bases are a match to TRBD2. Germline CDR1 and CDR2: SGHVS and FQNEAQ. J lost 4 bases, V lost 5 bases, and 13 bases had no gene match. This CDR3 spans 17 amino acids. For the CDR3, the DNA is TGTGCCAGCAGCCCCCCCCGGCGGGAGTCTATCACCGGGGAGCTGTTTTTT. This codes for CASSPPRRESITGELFF.

V and J are TRBV19 and TRBJ2-7; possible D gene TRBD1, 6 bases. This CDR3 is 14 amino acids long. CDR1 LNHDA and CDR2 SQIVND come from the germline V gene (reference sequence). Trimming pared 5 bases from V and 1 base from J, leaving 12 bases between. The CDR3 DNA reads TGTGCCAGTAGTGCCCGGGGACAATCCTACGAGCAGTACTTC. It translates to CASSARGQSYEQYF. The complete variable domain, with remaining parts taken from reference TRBV19 and TRBJ2-7, reads DGGITQSPKYLFRKEGQNVTLSCEQNLNHDAMYWYRQDPGQGLRLIYYSQIVNDFQKGDIAEGYSVSREKKESFPLTVTSAQKNPTAFYLCASSARGQSYEQYFGPGTRLTVT.

This chain uses TRBV2 with TRBJ1-5, with D perhaps TRBD1 (5 bases). The germline CDR1 and CDR2 sequences are SNHLY and FYNNEI. The CDR3 runs 14 residues. V shed 2 bases and J shed 4 bases, with 9 bases lying between them. The CDR3 loop is CASSERSGNQPQHF. The CDR3, as DNA: TGTGCCAGCAGTGAAAGGTCAGGGAATCAGCCCCAGCATTTT.

The count of this clone is one. The chain combines TRBV28 with TRBJ1-1; D is perhaps TRBD1 (6 bases). Germline CDR1 is MDHEN and CDR2 is SYDVKM. V was shortened by 2 bases and J by 4 bases, with 26 bases between the two germline ends. This CDR3 contains 19 residues. CDR3 region: CASSLNLSGGARRATEAFF. CDR3 coding DNA: TGTGCCAGCAGTTTAAATCTGAGCGGGGGGGCGCGAAGGGCCACTGAAGCTTTCTTT.

The chain couples TRBV28 to TRBJ2-2, with a weak D call TRBD2 (5 bases). This CDR3 region has 16 residues. V dropped 2 bases and J dropped 2 bases, with 12 bases sitting between them. The germline gives CDR1 MDHEN, CDR2 SYDVKM. CDR3 sequence: CASSLILALNTGELFF. CDR3 bases: TGTGCCAGCAGTTTAATATTAGCGCTTAACACCGGGGAGCTGTTTTTT.

This clone has only one observation. V gene TRBV2 combines with J gene TRBJ2-2, with 11 positions matching TRBD1. The germline gives CDR1 SNHLY, CDR2 FYNNEI. This CDR3 has 15 amino acids. J gave up 6 bases and V 6 bases, and 6 bases lay outside the gene matches. In DNA, the CDR3 is TGTGCCAGCAGCGGGACAGGGGGTATGGCCGGGGAGCTGTTTTTT. It yields the protein CASSGTGGMAGELFF.

This clone was observed a handful of times. The genes are TRBV30 and TRBJ1-2, with TRBD1 matching 7 bases. This CDR3 is 15 amino acids long. Unmatched junction bases numbered 11, after V lost 3 bases and J lost 4 bases. The germline CDR1 and CDR2 sequences are GTSNPN and SVGIG (reference sequence). The CDR3 sequence is CAWSIETGAIYGYTF. In nucleotides, the CDR3 is TGTGCCTGGAGCATTGAAACAGGGGCCATCTATGGCTACACCTTC.

The V gene is TRBV15, the J gene TRBJ2-2; no reliable D call. CDR3 size: 13 residues. Germline lookup yields CDR1 LNHNV and CDR2 YYDKDF (reference sequence). Between the trimmed V and J ends, which lost 1 base and 7 bases, there was a span of 7 bases. This CDR3 reads CATSRGGGGELFF. Written as DNA, the CDR3 is TGTGCCACCAGCAGAGGCGGTGGCGGGGAGCTGTTTTTT.

The chain links TRBV28 to TRBJ1-5; TRBD1 agrees at 7 bases. V shed 6 bases, J shed 0 bases, and the junction held 11 bases outside the gene matches. This CDR3 region has 17 residues. Germline V gene lookup returns CDR1 MDHEN and CDR2 SYDVKM. CDR3 residues: CASRDQDRSYSNQPQHF. The CDR3 coding sequence is TGTGCCAGCAGAGACCAGGACAGGTCTTATAGCAATCAGCCCCAGCATTTT.

This clone was seen a few times. V and J are TRBV19 and TRBJ1-2; 8 bases align to TRBD1. Looked up from germline, CDR1 is LNHDA and CDR2 is SQIVND (reference sequence). The V gene end was trimmed by 10 bases and the J gene end by 4 bases; junction bases not matched to a gene: 5. The CDR3 has 12 residues. As DNA, the CDR3 is TGTGCCACGACCGGACAGGGCTATGGCTACACCTTC. This encodes CATTGQGYGYTF.

The CDR3 DNA follows: TGTGCCAGTAGTGCCCAGCGGGAAGAGACCCAGTACTTC. Its protein is CASSAQREETQYF. The chain recombines TRBV19 with TRBJ2-5, with D perhaps TRBD2 (6 bases). The CDR3 covers 13 residues. Germline CDR1 reads LNHDA; CDR2 reads SQIVND (reference sequence). Trimming left V 5 bases short and J 3 bases short, with 10 bases between.

CDR3 nucleotide sequence: TGTGCCAGCAGTTTCCGGACAGGGTCAGAGACCCAGTACTTC. Encoded protein: CASSFRTGSETQYF. The V call is TRBV28, the J call TRBJ2-5; 8 nucleotides line up with TRBD1. V dropped 3 bases and J dropped 4; count of bases not matched to a gene: 4. CDR1 and CDR2 from the germline V gene are MDHEN and SYDVKM. The CDR3 runs to 14 residues.

The chain carries TRBV7-2 and TRBJ2-1; D perhaps matches TRBD2 (6 bases). The germline V gene has CDR1 SGHTA and CDR2 FQGNSA. The CDR3 has 17 residues. Trimming removed 2 bases from V and 5 bases from J, with 19 bases in between. The CDR3 region has the DNA TGTGCCAGCAGCTTAATCCCGAGACTAGTCATGGACAATGAGCAGTTCTTC. Amino acids: CASSLIPRLVMDNEQFF. Using reference TRBV7-2 and TRBJ2-1 for the parts outside the CDR3, the full variable domain is GAGVSQSPSNKVTEKGKDVELRCDPISGHTALYWYRQSLGQGLEFLIYFQGNSAPDKSGLPSDRFSAERTGGSVSTLTIQRTQQEDSAVYLCASSLIPRLVMDNEQFFGPGTRLTVL.

The rearrangement joins TRBV15 to TRBJ2-3, with 10 bases that match TRBD1. The CDR3 covers 17 residues. Germline CDR1 is LNHNV and CDR2 is YYDKDF (reference sequence). V gave up 0 bases and J gave up 6 bases; unmatched junction bases: 9. This chain's CDR3 is CATSRDLPTGGPDTQYF. CDR3 bases: TGTGCCACCAGCAGAGACCTTCCGACAGGGGGCCCGGATACGCAGTATTTT.